This TCR beta chain originates from a study of cytomegalovirus exposure and HLA in healthy donors. The study's findings and limits: Later findings reportedly placed an Asian-associated ancestry cluster below the roughly 690-donor mean for N-insertions. Later analysis suggested links between common viral pathogens and several top significant clusters.

Each donor was healthy, and each was a bone marrow donor. CDR1 MNHEY and CDR2 SMNVEV come from the germline V gene (reference sequence). CDR3 size: 15 residues. V shed 5 bases and J 4 bases; nucleotides not matched to a gene: 6. Researchers ran the PCR with 60 Vbeta and 13 Jbeta primers. Here immunoSEQ multiplex PCR was the method, and the copy in TCRdb shows in-frame clones only, minus some. In the table there are some 180,000 clones, around 83% of which are singletons. Notes on this clone: The antigen is undetermined.

This clonotype was sampled from a man aged 40-49 years in good health and CMV-seropositive. Sequencing was carried out using PBMCs. The chain employs TRBV27 and TRBJ1-3, with 9 bases aligning to TRBD1. The CDR3 sequence is CASSRRQGGGNTIYF. The CDR3 region has the DNA TGTGCCAGCAGTCGCAGACAGGGGGGGGGAAACACCATATATTTT.